The clone carrying this T cell receptor (beta chain) was recorded a few times. These data belong to a study of blood T cell repertoires in COVID-19. Overall study context: The United States, Italy and Spain supplied acute and convalescent COVID-19 samples.

This study enrolled people aged 18 to 89 from about two dozen US geographic areas. Assignment of participants to cohorts was predicated upon participant-reported clinical history. A PCR-confirmed or clinician-diagnosed COVID-19 case had contacted exposed participants within 2 weeks of entry. Sequenced by immunoSEQ multiplex PCR; TCRdb stores in-frame clones only, minus some. Counted here are about 280,000 clones, roughly 80% occurring once; the ten biggest clones make up 5%. The V and J ends lost 6 bases and 9 bases respectively, with 9 bases between them. The CDR3 has 11 residues. From germline, CDR1 is SNHLY and CDR2 FYNNEI.

This receptor was obtained from a man between 40 and 49 years old who had been exposed to COVID-19. Sequencing was done on a sample of PBMCs or T cells enriched from blood (not recorded which). The chain combines TRBV2 with TRBJ2-1; no clear D gene. This CDR3 reads CASRGATEQFF. CDR3 coding DNA: TGTGCCAGCAGGGGCGCGACTGAGCAGTTCTTC.